Sequencing of this T cell receptor beta chain was carried out in a study of blood T cell repertoires in COVID-19. Sequenced by immunoSEQ multiplex PCR; TCRdb stores in-frame clones only, minus some. The sample consists of about 480,000 clones, over 75% of them appearing once. The V gene lost 4 bases and the J gene lost 1 base, with 9 bases spanning the gap. CDR1 and CDR2 from the germline V gene are SGHRS and YFSETQ. CDR3 length equals 13 residues. This study enrolled people aged roughly 18 to 89 from about two dozen US geographic areas. In Cohort 3, a recovered donor had either two negative PCRs, clearance, or symptom resolution.

Source material: PBMCs or T cells enriched from blood (not recorded which). The receptor's source is a woman between 40 and 50 years old who had recovered from COVID-19. The rearrangement joins TRBV5-1 to TRBJ2-7, with D possibly matching TRBD1 (6 bases). The CDR3: CASSRDISYEQYF. CDR3 bases: TGCGCCAGCAGCCGGGACATTTCCTACGAGCAGTACTTC.